The 30 T cell receptor beta chains reported below all come from one sample, sequenced in a study of Graves' ophthalmopathy and Graves' hyperthyroidism. RNA transcripts yielded amplified TCR beta CDR3 regions. HTBI primers were employed in first-round RT-PCR, then a second-round multiplex PCR followed. TCRdb independently ran MiXCR on the multiplex PCR reads; one entry per CDR3 protein. The table records about 16,000 distinct CDR3 sequences, more than 45% of them present only once. Sequenced: peripheral blood. Receptor source: a woman in her forties with stable Graves' hyperthyroidism.

This clonotype rates as medium-sized. The V and J genes are TRBV2 and TRBJ2-3; D is unclear. The ends were cut back, 5 bases at V and 1 base at J, with 10 bases in the middle. CDR3 length: 14 residues. Germline loops: CDR1 SNHLY, CDR2 FYNNEI. This chain's CDR3 is CASSLAQGTDTQYF. In DNA form, the CDR3 reads TGTGCCAGCAGTCTGGCTCAGGGCACAGATACGCAGTATTTT. Full variable domain (outside the CDR3, taken from reference TRBV2 and TRBJ2-3): EPEVTQTPSHQVTQMGQEVILRCVPISNHLYFYWYRQILGQKVEFLVSFYNNEISEKSEIFDDQFSVERPDGSNFTLKIRSTKLEDSAMYFCASSLAQGTDTQYFGPGTRLTVL.

This rearrangement joins TRBV25-1 to TRBJ1-2; 8 bases are shared with TRBD1. This CDR3 spans 14 amino acids. CDR1 MGHDK and CDR2 SYGVNS come from the germline V gene. V dropped 7 bases and J dropped 4; count of bases not matched to a gene: 8. As DNA, the CDR3 is TGTGCCAGCAACACCGGGACAGGTGGCTATGGCTACACCTTC. It is translated as CASNTGTGGYGYTF.

This clonotype came up many times. The CDR3 spells CASSIAGTNYGYTF. The CDR3 DNA is TGTGCCAGTAGTATTGCAGGGACTAACTATGGCTACACCTTC. This chain connects TRBV19 to TRBJ1-2; possible D gene TRBD1, 5 bases. CDR3 size: 14 residues. Looked up from germline, CDR1 is LNHDA and CDR2 is SQIVND (reference sequence). The ends were cut back, 3 bases at V and 0 bases at J, with 8 bases in the middle.

The V and J genes are TRBV19 and TRBJ2-1; D possibly corresponds to TRBD2 (6 bases). The V and J ends lost 8 bases and 6 bases respectively, with 17 bases between them. Germline lookup yields CDR1 LNHDA and CDR2 SQIVND (reference sequence). The CDR3 is 14 residues long. The CDR3 coding sequence is TGTGCCAGTGGCCCTCAATGGAGGGGCAATGAGCAGTTCTTC. Protein sequence: CASGPQWRGNEQFF.

This clonotype was seen repeatedly, ten times or more. This sequence joins TRBV20-1 and TRBJ1-3, with D unclear. The CDR3 extends over 13 amino acids. Germline V gene data show CDR1 as DFQATT and CDR2 as SNEGSKA (reference sequence). Trimming took off 6 bases at V and 4 bases at J, with 13 bases between the two ends. CDR3 coding DNA: TGCAGTGCCCTTCCTGGGAGGGGAAACACCATATATTTT. This codes for CSALPGRGNTIYF.

Comment on this clonotype: This may be a read error: a much more frequent sequence differs by one nucleotide. Since the CDR3 does not end with the conserved phenylalanine or tryptophan, this likely comes from a read error. J is TRBJ1-2 and V is TRBV19; D call uncertain. Trimming stripped 9 bases from V and 3 bases from J, with 17 bases between. CDR1 is LNHDA and CDR2 is SQIVND in the germline V gene (reference sequence). This CDR3 has 14 amino acids. The CDR3, as DNA: TGTGCCAGCAGCTTGCTCCGGGAGGACTATGGCTACACCCTC. Translating it yields CASSLLREDYGYTL.

The chain carries TRBV4-1 and TRBJ2-3; D uncertain. Germline CDR1 reads MGHRA; CDR2 reads YSYEKL. Trimming cost V 0 bases and J 5 bases, with 12 bases left between them. CDR3 length equals 15 residues. CDR3 residues: CASSQDATFGDTQYF. CDR3 nucleotides: TGCGCCAGCAGCCAAGATGCCACGTTCGGAGATACGCAGTATTTT.

This clonotype was detected many times. The chain employs TRBV19 and TRBJ2-7; TRBD2 matches 12 bases. Germline V gives CDR1 LNHDA, CDR2 SQIVND (reference sequence). CDR3 size: 13 residues. Losses at the gene ends were 5 bases for V and 8 bases for J; bases not matched to a gene: 4. Written as DNA, the CDR3 is TGTGCCAGTAGTGCCGGGACTAGCGGGCAGCAGTACTTC. Amino acid sequence: CASSAGTSGQQYF.

This clonotype is medium-sized in the sample. The chain is built from TRBV7-2 and TRBJ2-3; no clear D. Trimming stripped 1 base from V and 3 bases from J, with 14 bases between. The CDR3 spans 16 residues. The germline V gene encodes CDR1 SGHTA and CDR2 FQGNSA. DNA for the CDR3: TGTGCCAGCAGCTTAGTCCGCAGCCTCACGACAGATACGCAGTATTTT. It encodes CASSLVRSLTTDTQYF.

This clonotype was seen a handful of times. The chain uses TRBV6-1 and TRBJ2-2; 10 bases match TRBD1. Germline-derived CDR1 and CDR2 are MNHNS and SASEGT. The CDR3 loop spans 19 amino acids. The ends lost 4 bases at V and 4 bases at J; junction bases unmatched: 15. The CDR3 reads CASSVLIGTGDFLTGELFF. CDR3 coding DNA: TGTGCCAGCAGTGTTCTGATCGGGACAGGGGACTTCCTCACCGGGGAGCTGTTTTTT.

The rearrangement links TRBV6-5 to TRBJ2-2; D possibly corresponds to TRBD1 (6 bases). Germline CDR1 reads MNHEY; CDR2 reads SVGAGI. Trimming took 4 bases from V and 0 from J, leaving 15 bases between them. The CDR3 runs to 17 residues. CDR3 in amino acids: CASSLGWGRTNTGELFF. The DNA for the CDR3 is TGTGCCAGCAGTTTAGGTTGGGGGCGGACGAACACCGGGGAGCTGTTTTTT.

The genes are TRBV7-8 and TRBJ1-2; no clear D. This CDR3 has 13 amino acids. The V and J ends lost 5 bases and 6 bases respectively, with 13 bases between them. Germline CDR1 and CDR2: SGHVS and FQNEAQ. CDR3: CASSLQVEDGYTF. CDR3 in DNA: TGTGCCAGCAGCCTCCAGGTGGAGGATGGCTACACCTTC. The whole variable domain, remainder taken from reference TRBV7-8 and TRBJ1-2, is GAGVSQSPRYKVAKRGQDVALRCDPISGHVSLFWYQQALGQGPEFLTYFQNEAQLDKSGLPSDRFFAERPEGSVSTLKIQRTQQEDSAVYLCASSLQVEDGYTFGSGTRLTVV.

This rearrangement joins TRBV7-3 to TRBJ1-6; TRBD1 might be the D (5 bases). V was pared by 5 bases and J by 6 bases, with 11 bases between. This CDR3 has 14 amino acids. Germline V gene sequence: CDR1 SGHTA, CDR2 FQGTGA. CDR3 sequence (DNA): TGTGCCAGCAGCCCTGGGACGAGTAATTCACCCCTCCACTTT. This codes for CASSPGTSNSPLHF.

Concerning this clonotype: As the CDR3 is not closed by the conserved phenylalanine or tryptophan, this likely results from a read error. It is unclear where the CDR3 begins or ends on the DNA, so no DNA is shown, and the CDR3 is as TCRdb lists it. The J gene is TRBJ2-7, the V gene TRBV7-2; the tabulated D call, TRBD1, remains unverified against the DNA. Germline V lookup: CDR1 SGHTA, CDR2 FQGNSA. The CDR3 totals 14 residues, both ends included. The CDR3 sequence is CASSHGQGALEQCL.

The genes are TRBV20-1 and TRBJ1-5; D perhaps matches TRBD1 (6 bases). CDR3 size: 14 residues. Germline lookup yields CDR1 DFQATT and CDR2 SNEGSKA (reference sequence). The germline V and J ends were trimmed by 5 bases and 0 bases, with 11 bases remaining between them. The CDR3 nucleotides read TGCAGTGCTCACAGGGATTATAGCAATCAGCCCCAGCATTTT. Its translation is CSAHRDYSNQPQHF.

In its sample, this clonotype was seen a few times. The chain links TRBV5-1 to TRBJ2-3, with 12 nucleotides matching TRBD2. Germline assignment: CDR1 SGHRS and CDR2 YFSETQ. The CDR3 covers 15 residues. Losses at the gene ends were 5 bases for V and 6 bases for J; bases not matched to a gene: 7. In DNA form, the CDR3 reads TGCGCCAGCAGTAAACTAGCGGGGGGTGAGGATACGCAGTATTTT. The encoded protein is CASSKLAGGEDTQYF.

This clonotype was seen a few times. V is TRBV6-2 or TRBV6-3 and J is TRBJ2-7, with 8 bases matching TRBD2. The junction had 9 bases not matched to a gene; V was cut back by 2 bases and J by 6 bases. From germline, CDR1 is MNHEY and CDR2 SVGEGT. The CDR3 sequence is 15 residues long. The CDR3 region is CASSYGSGMGFEQYF. The CDR3 bases are TGTGCCAGCAGTTACGGTAGCGGGATGGGTTTCGAGCAGTACTTC.

This clonotype was seen a few times. V and J are TRBV19 and TRBJ1-2, with TRBD1 identical over 7 bases. This CDR3 is built from 15 residues. From germline, CDR1 is LNHDA and CDR2 SQIVND (reference sequence). After removal of 3 bases from V and 6 bases from J, the junction contained 10 bases not matched to a gene. CDR3 bases: TGTGCCAGTAGTATGGTGGGTGACAGGGTAGATGGCTACACCTTC. This sequence encodes CASSMVGDRVDGYTF.

The chain carries TRBV20-1 and TRBJ1-6; possibly TRBD1 for D (5 bases). Germline values: CDR1 DFQATT, CDR2 SNEGSKA (reference sequence). V was cut by 2 bases and J by 10 bases, with 12 bases left in between. The length of the CDR3 is 13 residues. As DNA, the CDR3 is TGCAGTGCTAGAAGCAGGGTTAGATCACCCCTCCACTTT. Protein product: CSARSRVRSPLHF.

This clonotype was found many times. The chain joins TRBV9 to TRBJ1-1; 7 nucleotides align to TRBD1. V lost 3 bases to trimming and J lost 0 bases; unmatched junction nucleotides: 5. Germline assignment: CDR1 SGDLS and CDR2 YYNGEE. The CDR3 totals 15 residues. In DNA form, the CDR3 reads TGTGCCAGCAGCGGAGGGGGCAGGGTGAACACTGAAGCTTTCTTT. Translation gives CASSGGGRVNTEAFF.

Within the sample, this clonotype is medium-sized (0.01 to 0.1%). This CDR3 is CSVETGGSGANVLTF. The CDR3 coding sequence is TGCAGCGTAGAGACAGGGGGCTCTGGGGCCAACGTCCTGACTTTC. The rearrangement uses TRBV29-1 and TRBJ2-6; 9 bases align to TRBD1. Germline V gene data show CDR1 as SQVTM and CDR2 as ANQGSEA. The CDR3 loop spans 15 amino acids. The V segment lost 6 bases and the J segment 0 bases; nucleotides outside the gene matches: 3.

There are a few counts of this clonotype. A much larger clonotype is one base distant, so this may be a read error. Because it lacks the conserved phenylalanine or tryptophan at the end, this CDR3 is likely a read error. This chain uses TRBV5-1 with TRBJ2-7; no definite D call. Trimming removed 0 bases at V and 3 bases at J, with 7 bases between. This CDR3 has 13 residues. Germline assignment: CDR1 SGHRS and CDR2 YFSETQ. The CDR3 bases are TGCGCCAGCAGCTTGGGGTCCTACTACGAGCAGTACTGC. It specifies CASSLGSYYEQYC.

The chain couples TRBV7-6 to TRBJ2-7; 8 nucleotides align to TRBD1. CDR3 length: 14 amino acids. V was pared by 5 bases and J by 0 bases, with 3 bases of the junction left unmatched. Looked up from germline, CDR1 is SGHVS and CDR2 is FNYEAQ. CDR3 DNA sequence: TGTGCCAGCAGCACGGACAGGGCCTCCTACGAGCAGTACTTC. Translated: CASSTDRASYEQYF.

This chain joins TRBV28 and TRBJ2-3; tentatively, D is TRBD2 (5 bases). This CDR3 is 13 amino acids long. V was trimmed by 6 bases and J by 6 bases, leaving 13 bases between them. Looked up from germline, CDR1 is MDHEN and CDR2 is SYDVKM. CDR3 in amino acids: CASSGRALDTQYF. CDR3 bases: TGTGCCAGCAGCGGGCGGGCACTCGATACGCAGTATTTT.

This clonotype was seen at least ten times. The rearrangement links TRBV19 to TRBJ1-5; the D is unclear. Trimming pared 1 base from V and 3 bases from J, leaving 13 bases between. Germline-derived CDR1 and CDR2 are LNHDA and SQIVND (reference sequence). CDR3 length: 16 amino acids. The CDR3 DNA reads TGTGCCAGTAGTATAGGACGCCGTAGGGCCAATCAGCCCCAGCATTTT. Protein sequence: CASSIGRRRANQPQHF.

As regards this clonotype: This could be a read error, since a much larger clone is one nucleotide away. The rearrangement links TRBV20-1 to TRBJ2-1; 14 bases fit TRBD2. This CDR3 spans 15 amino acids. Germline CDR1 and CDR2: DFQATT and SNEGSKA (reference sequence). The CDR3 DNA is TGCAGTGCTAGGGGACTAGCGGGAGTCTACAATGGGCAGTTCTTC. Protein sequence: CSARGLAGVYNGQFF.

Comments on this clonotype: Because it lacks the conserved phenylalanine or tryptophan at the end, this CDR3 is likely a read error. The chain carries TRBV2 and TRBJ2-5; weak D call: TRBD2 (6 bases). V was shortened by 3 bases and J by 4 bases, with 24 bases between the two germline ends. Germline CDR1 reads SNHLY; CDR2 reads FYNNEI. There are 18 residues in the CDR3. For the CDR3, the DNA is TGTGCCAGCAGTGAGCCCAGGGAGGTTTTCGGTAGTGGAGAGACCCAGTACCTC. It is translated as CASSEPREVFGSGETQYL.

The rearrangement uses TRBV20-1 and TRBJ2-1, with D possibly matching TRBD2 (6 bases). The CDR3 is 14 residues long. With 3 bases removed from V and 4 bases from J, the gap between germline ends came to 13 bases. CDR1 is DFQATT and CDR2 is SNEGSKA in the germline V gene (reference sequence). CDR3 sequence: CSARSWRDYNEQFF. The CDR3, as DNA: TGCAGTGCTAGGTCCTGGCGGGATTACAATGAGCAGTTCTTC.

This clonotype has a count of ten or more. This may come from a read error, since a much larger clone is one base off. The chain links TRBV19 to TRBJ1-2, with 7 bases fitting TRBD1. The germline gives CDR1 LNHDA, CDR2 SQIVND (reference sequence). This CDR3 has 13 amino acids. The CDR3: CATQTQGKDGHTF. The CDR3, as DNA: TGTGCCACTCAAACACAGGGGAAGGATGGCCACACCTTC. The variable domain in full, with the rest retrieved from reference TRBV19 and TRBJ1-2, is DGGITQSPKYLFRKEGQNVTLSCEQNLNHDAMYWYRQDPGQGLRLIYYSQIVNDFQKGDIAEGYSVSREKKESFPLTVTSAQKNPTAFYLCATQTQGKDGHTFGSGTRLTVV.

This rearrangement joins TRBV20-1 to TRBJ2-3, with a possible D match to TRBD2 (6 bases). Trimming took 3 bases from V and 5 from J, leaving 9 bases between them. The CDR3 length is 12 residues. Per germline, CDR1 DFQATT and CDR2 SNEGSKA (reference sequence). This chain's CDR3 is CSASGSGDTQYF. In DNA form, the CDR3 reads TGCAGTGCTAGCGGGAGTGGAGATACGCAGTATTTT.